These 29 T cell receptor beta chains were all obtained from the same sample, sequenced in a study of blood T cell repertoires in COVID-19. Repertoires were generated with immunoSEQ multiplex PCR, while TCRdb's copy carries only in-frame clones and drops some. The sample carries roughly 300,000 clones, about 89% recorded once. The sequencing sample was made of peripheral blood. All receptors come from a woman aged 50 to 60 who had recovered from COVID-19.

The rearrangement joins TRBV24-1 to TRBJ1-2; 11 bases agree with TRBD1. J gave up 4 bases and V 9 bases, and 15 bases lay outside the gene matches. Germline lookup yields CDR1 KGHDR and CDR2 SFDVKD. The CDR3 covers 17 residues. The CDR3 is CATAPRPGTGGTYGYTF. The CDR3 DNA reads TGTGCCACCGCACCCCGTCCCGGGACAGGGGGTACCTATGGCTACACCTTC.

The CDR3 DNA reads TGTGCCAGCAGGCCCGAATCTGGAGTAACCGGGGAGCTGTTTTTT. The encoded protein is CASRPESGVTGELFF. This chain links TRBV2 with TRBJ2-2; D is unresolved. Germline CDR1 reads SNHLY; CDR2 reads FYNNEI. V was clipped by 6 bases and J by 5 bases, with 16 bases between them. This CDR3 region has 15 residues. Looking up the rest from reference TRBV2 and TRBJ2-2 gives the full variable domain: EPEVTQTPSHQVTQMGQEVILRCVPISNHLYFYWYRQILGQKVEFLVSFYNNEISEKSEIFDDQFSVERPDGSNFTLKIRSTKLEDSAMYFCASRPESGVTGELFFGEGSRLTVL.

The chain employs TRBV2 and TRBJ2-4; possible D gene TRBD1, 5 bases. V lost 5 bases to trimming and J lost 6 bases, with 14 bases between them. The CDR3 contains 14 residues. In germline, CDR1 is SNHLY, CDR2 FYNNEI. DNA of the CDR3: TGTGCCAGCAGTAAGACAGCCGGCGGAAACATTCAGTACTTC. It codes for CASSKTAGGNIQYF. The entire variable domain, with the rest obtained from reference TRBV2 and TRBJ2-4, is as follows: EPEVTQTPSHQVTQMGQEVILRCVPISNHLYFYWYRQILGQKVEFLVSFYNNEISEKSEIFDDQFSVERPDGSNFTLKIRSTKLEDSAMYFCASSKTAGGNIQYFGAGTRLSVL.

Only a few counts were recorded for this clone. Written as DNA, the CDR3 is TGTGCCAGCAGCTTAGGGGGGCCGAATGAGCAGTTCTTC. It is translated as CASSLGGPNEQFF. The chain has TRBV11-2 and TRBJ2-1; TRBD1 might be the D (6 bases). Between the trimmed V and J ends, which lost 1 base and 7 bases, there was a span of 8 bases. There are 13 residues in the CDR3. Germline V lookup: CDR1 SGHAT, CDR2 FQNNGV.

V gene TRBV3-1 (or the pseudogene TRBV3-2) combines with J gene TRBJ1-1, with 7 bases lining up with TRBD1. The junction had 6 bases not matched to a gene; V was cut back by 8 bases and J by 0 bases. Germline-derived CDR1 and CDR2 are LGHDT and YNNKEL (reference sequence). The CDR3 spans 14 residues. CDR3 coding DNA: TGTGCCAGCGTCGGGACAGAGATGAACACTGAAGCTTTCTTT. It encodes CASVGTEMNTEAFF.

This chain links TRBV7-9 with TRBJ2-5, with 10 bases aligning to TRBD1. The germline gives CDR1 SEHNR, CDR2 FQNEAQ (reference sequence). The CDR3 contains 16 residues. After removal of 5 bases from V and 4 bases from J, the junction contained 10 bases not matched to a gene. The CDR3 loop is CASSASPGQGIETQYF. CDR3 nucleotides: TGTGCCAGCAGCGCATCCCCGGGACAGGGGATAGAGACCCAGTACTTC. Supplemented by reference TRBV7-9 and TRBJ2-5, the full variable domain reads DTGVSQNPRHKITKRGQNVTFRCDPISEHNRLYWYRQTLGQGPEFLTYFQNEAQLEKSRLLSDRFSAERPKGSFSTLEIQRTEQGDSAMYLCASSASPGQGIETQYFGPGTRLLVL.

This chain joins TRBV5-4 and TRBJ2-7; 8 bases are shared with TRBD1. CDR3 length equals 14 residues. Germline V gene lookup returns CDR1 SGHNT and CDR2 YYREEE (reference sequence). J gave up 1 base and V 5 bases, and 5 bases lay outside the gene matches. The CDR3 loop is CASRPGTGSYEQYF. The DNA of the CDR3 is TGTGCCAGCAGACCCGGGACAGGTTCCTACGAGCAGTACTTC.

The V call is TRBV30, the J call TRBJ2-1; D unclear. The V end was cut by 2 bases, the J end by 7 bases, with 12 bases between. Germline V CDR1 and CDR2: GTSNPN, SVGIG (reference sequence). This CDR3 is built from 13 residues. The CDR3 protein is CAWSPLVGNEQFF. The CDR3 DNA reads TGTGCCTGGAGTCCTCTAGTCGGGAATGAGCAGTTCTTC.

This clone has only one observation. The chain carries TRBV4-1 and TRBJ2-1, with 7 nucleotides matching TRBD2. The J segment lost 0 bases and the V segment lost 1 base, leaving 6 bases of the junction unmatched. Per the germline V gene, CDR1 is MGHRA and CDR2 is YSYEKL. The CDR3 spans 17 residues. This CDR3 reads CASSQGASGGSYNEQFF. CDR3 DNA sequence: TGCGCCAGCAGCCAAGGGGCTAGCGGAGGCTCCTACAATGAGCAGTTCTTC.

This clone was found once. The rearrangement uses TRBV15 and TRBJ2-3; 7 nucleotides align to TRBD2. The CDR3 totals 16 residues. Germline trimming cut 4 bases from V and 2 bases from J; bases unmatched to any gene: 9. Per the germline V gene, CDR1 is LNHNV and CDR2 is YYDKDF (reference sequence). This CDR3 reads CATSTSWEGPTDTQYF. CDR3 bases: TGTGCCACCAGCACCTCATGGGAGGGCCCCACAGATACGCAGTATTTT.

The chain links TRBV27 to TRBJ2-1; maybe TRBD2 (5 bases). The germline V and J ends were trimmed by 5 bases and 0 bases, with 11 bases remaining between them. Germline-derived CDR1 and CDR2 are MNHEY and SMNVEV (reference sequence). The CDR3 runs to 15 residues. The CDR3 DNA reads TGTGCCAGCAGTACGGACTTAAGCTCCTACAATGAGCAGTTCTTC. Protein product: CASSTDLSSYNEQFF.

The gene calls are TRBV9 and TRBJ2-3, with a weak D call TRBD2 (6 bases). V lost 3 bases to trimming and J lost 0 bases, with 14 bases between them. The V gene's germline CDR1 is SGDLS and CDR2 YYNGEE. CDR3 size: 16 residues. The CDR3 protein is CASSGPGGLSTDTQYF. The DNA of the CDR3 is TGTGCCAGCAGCGGGCCTGGGGGACTCAGCACAGATACGCAGTATTTT.

The J gene is TRBJ2-5, the V gene TRBV11-2; 7 bases agree with TRBD1. The germline V gene encodes CDR1 SGHAT and CDR2 FQNNGV. With V trimmed by 5 bases and J by 4 bases, 7 bases remained unmatched. The CDR3 is 14 residues long. The CDR3 region is CASSHSDRVETQYF. CDR3 nucleotides: TGTGCCAGCAGCCACAGTGACAGGGTAGAGACCCAGTACTTC.

The CDR3 DNA sequence: TGCGCCAGCAGCTTGGCCGCGAACGGGGAGCTGTTTTTT. Its translation: CASSLAANGELFF. J is TRBJ2-2 and V is TRBV5-1; D uncertain. The CDR3 covers 13 residues. Trimming removed 0 bases from V and 7 bases from J, with 7 bases in between. CDR1 is SGHRS, CDR2 YFSETQ, per germline.

This clone has a single count. The chain is built from TRBV28 and TRBJ1-5; 8 bases map to TRBD1. V shed 4 bases, J shed 4 bases, and the junction held 15 bases outside the gene matches. CDR3 length: 18 amino acids. CDR1 is MDHEN, CDR2 SYDVKM, per germline. CDR3 bases: TGTGCCAGCAGTTCGACCCGCAGGGGGCGAATAGTTAATCAGCCCCAGCATTTT. It yields the protein CASSSTRRGRIVNQPQHF.

In its sample, this clone was seen many times. The V gene is TRBV3-1 (or the pseudogene TRBV3-2), the J gene TRBJ1-2; the D is unclear. The CDR3 runs to 12 residues. Germline values: CDR1 LGHDT, CDR2 YNNKEL (reference sequence). V was pared by 4 bases and J by 7 bases, with 10 bases between. As DNA, the CDR3 is TGTGCCAGCAGCCCCGACACGTTTGGCTACACCTTC. This sequence encodes CASSPDTFGYTF.

CDR3 nucleotide sequence: TGTGCCAGTAGTGGTATCAAGGGAGGGATGAACACTGAAGCTTTCTTT. It is translated as CASSGIKGGMNTEAFF. V is TRBV19 and J is TRBJ1-1; D gene uncertain. The CDR3 contains 16 residues. V lost 5 bases to trimming and J lost 0 bases, with 16 bases between them. Germline V gene lookup returns CDR1 LNHDA and CDR2 SQIVND (reference sequence). The entire variable domain, with the rest obtained from reference TRBV19 and TRBJ1-1, is as follows: DGGITQSPKYLFRKEGQNVTLSCEQNLNHDAMYWYRQDPGQGLRLIYYSQIVNDFQKGDIAEGYSVSREKKESFPLTVTSAQKNPTAFYLCASSGIKGGMNTEAFFGQGTRLTVV.

The rearrangement uses TRBV7-2 and TRBJ2-1; TRBD2 matches at 10 bases. This CDR3 comprises 15 residues. From germline, CDR1 is SGHTA and CDR2 FQGNSA. J gave up 4 bases and V 5 bases, and 5 bases lay outside the gene matches. CDR3 protein: CASSVGTSEYNEQFF. Written as DNA, the CDR3 is TGTGCCAGCAGCGTCGGGACTAGCGAATACAATGAGCAGTTCTTC.

The chain combines TRBV28 with TRBJ2-7, with 7 bases fitting TRBD1. Germline lookup yields CDR1 MDHEN and CDR2 SYDVKM. The ends lost 5 bases at V and 8 bases at J; junction bases unmatched: 12. The CDR3 contains 14 residues. The CDR3 nucleotides read TGTGCCAGCAGTCCCTCCTGGGACAGTTTTAAGCAGTACTTC. Its protein is CASSPSWDSFKQYF.

The chain has TRBV5-6 and TRBJ1-2; D may be TRBD1 (5 bases). V was cut by 4 bases and J by 6 bases, with 19 bases left in between. Germline V lookup: CDR1 SGHDT, CDR2 YYEEEE. This CDR3 comprises 15 residues. The CDR3 loop reads CASSGGDGGVDGYTF. The CDR3 region has the DNA TGTGCCAGCAGCGGAGGGGACGGTGGGGTCGATGGCTACACCTTC.

V is TRBV6-2 or TRBV6-3 and J is TRBJ1-1; perhaps TRBD1 as D (5 bases). The germline V gene has CDR1 MNHEY and CDR2 SVGEGT. The CDR3 loop spans 14 amino acids. With 2 bases removed from V and 0 bases from J, the gap between germline ends came to 7 bases. The CDR3 spells CASSYGQLNTEAFF. The CDR3, as DNA: TGTGCCAGCAGTTACGGACAATTGAACACTGAAGCTTTCTTT.

This chain connects TRBV28 to TRBJ1-1; D unresolved. Germline CDR1 is MDHEN and CDR2 is SYDVKM. V was trimmed by 6 bases and J by 11 bases, leaving 16 bases between them. There are 12 residues in the CDR3. The CDR3: CASSLAPLEAFF. The CDR3 DNA follows: TGTGCCAGCAGCCTCGCACCCCTTGAGGCTTTCTTT.

This chain's CDR3 is CASSLWGQEGEKLFF. The CDR3 DNA reads as TGTGCCAGCAGTTTATGGGGACAGGAGGGGGAAAAACTGTTTTTT. V is TRBV27 and J is TRBJ1-4; 8 nucleotides align to TRBD1. The junction had 6 bases not matched to a gene; V was cut back by 1 base and J by 8 bases. The V gene's germline CDR1 is MNHEY and CDR2 SMNVEV (reference sequence). The CDR3 covers 15 residues.

This chain links TRBV27 with TRBJ1-3; TRBD1 aligns across 7 bases. V was pared by 9 bases and J by 4 bases, with 6 bases of the junction left unmatched. CDR3 length: 13 amino acids. The germline CDR1 and CDR2 sequences are MNHEY and SMNVEV (reference sequence). DNA of the CDR3: TGTGCCAGGCCTCAGGGGGGAGGAAACACCATATATTTT. It yields the protein CARPQGGGNTIYF.

The genes are TRBV4-3 and TRBJ2-1; 9 nucleotides agree with TRBD1. The V gene end was trimmed by 5 bases and the J gene end by 8 bases; junction bases not matched to a gene: 10. Germline-derived CDR1 and CDR2 are LGHNA and YSLEER. The CDR3 spans 15 residues. CDR3 residues: CASSGGQGILYEQFF. Here the CDR3 DNA reads TGCGCCAGCAGCGGGGGACAGGGCATTCTATATGAGCAGTTCTTC.

V is TRBV6-5 and J is TRBJ2-7, with 7 bases lining up with TRBD1. This CDR3 is 15 amino acids long. Trimming took 4 bases from V and 2 from J; bases not matched to a gene: 8. Germline assignment: CDR1 MNHEY and CDR2 SVGAGI. In DNA form, the CDR3 reads TGTGCCAGCAGTTTTGCCGGGACAGCGACCTACGAGCAGTACTTC. Amino acid sequence: CASSFAGTATYEQYF.

The V and J genes are TRBV2 and TRBJ2-7; 8 positions match TRBD2. J lost 3 bases, V lost 5 bases, and 6 bases had no gene match. The CDR3 contains 14 residues. Germline loops: CDR1 SNHLY, CDR2 FYNNEI. This CDR3 reads CASSYSGEVYEQYF. The CDR3 DNA is TGTGCCAGCAGTTATAGCGGGGAGGTCTACGAGCAGTACTTC. The whole variable domain, filled in from reference TRBV2 and TRBJ2-7, reads EPEVTQTPSHQVTQMGQEVILRCVPISNHLYFYWYRQILGQKVEFLVSFYNNEISEKSEIFDDQFSVERPDGSNFTLKIRSTKLEDSAMYFCASSYSGEVYEQYFGPGTRLTVT.

CDR3 in amino acids: CASSLPEGEKLFF. The CDR3 DNA follows: TGTGCCAGCAGCTTGCCGGAGGGAGAAAAACTGTTTTTT. The V call is TRBV5-8, the J call TRBJ1-4, with D uncertain. Germline V gene sequence: CDR1 SGHTS, CDR2 YDEGEE. The CDR3 has 13 residues. V lost 1 base, J lost 8 bases, and 9 bases lay in between.

The V gene is TRBV7-3, the J gene TRBJ2-2; 7 bases align to TRBD1. Germline lookup yields CDR1 SGHTA and CDR2 FQGTGA. The CDR3 runs to 17 residues. Trimming took 1 base from V and 3 from J; bases not matched to a gene: 8. The CDR3 is CASSLRRQGRDTGELFF. The CDR3, as DNA: TGTGCCAGCAGCTTAAGGCGACAGGGAAGGGACACCGGGGAGCTGTTTTTT. Looking up the rest from reference TRBV7-3 and TRBJ2-2 gives the full variable domain: GAGVSQTPSNKVTEKGKYVELRCDPISGHTALYWYRQSLGQGPEFLIYFQGTGAADDSGLPNDRFFAVRPEGSVSTLKIQRTERGDSAVYLCASSLRRQGRDTGELFFGEGSRLTVL.